The 21 T cell receptor beta chains below were found in one sample sequenced in a study of cytomegalovirus exposure and HLA in healthy donors. PCR involved 60 Vbeta and 13 Jbeta primers. Profiling relied on immunoSEQ multiplex PCR, and the TCRdb table lists in-frame clones only, not all of them. Of roughly 180,000 clones detected, about 9.4% appear once; the ten largest clones hold 1% to 1.5%. Sequencing input: PBMCs. The source of these receptors is a woman aged 25 to 45 in good health and CMV-seropositive.

The chain is built from TRBV7-2 and TRBJ2-7, with unresolved D. Germline values: CDR1 SGHTA, CDR2 FQGNSA. The CDR3 is 11 amino acids. The V end was cut by 4 bases, the J end by 3 bases, with 4 bases between. As DNA, the CDR3 is TGTGCCAGCAGCTCCCACTACGAGCAGTACTTC. It specifies CASSSHYEQYF.

V usage is TRBV5-5 and J usage is TRBJ2-7, with TRBD2 matching 11 bases. The germline gives CDR1 SGHKS, CDR2 YYEKEE (reference sequence). The CDR3 sequence is 15 residues long. V shed 4 bases and J 6 bases; nucleotides not matched to a gene: 9. The CDR3 loop is CASSQISGRDSEQYF. CDR3 in DNA: TGTGCCAGCAGCCAGATTAGCGGGAGGGATTCCGAGCAGTACTTC.

This clone was found a few times. The rearrangement links TRBV30 to TRBJ2-5; 7 bases are a match to TRBD1. In germline, CDR1 is GTSNPN, CDR2 SVGIG (reference sequence). CDR3 length: 14 amino acids. CDR3 nucleotides: TGTGCTCTCACGACAGGGAGCTTAGCGGAGACCCAGTACTTC. This codes for CALTTGSLAETQYF.

By proportion, this clone is large. The chain carries TRBV12-5 and TRBJ1-1; D remains unclear. This CDR3 region has 14 residues. CDR1 and CDR2 from the germline V gene are LGHNT and FRNRAP. V gave up 6 bases and J gave up 4 bases, with 15 bases separating them. Written as DNA, the CDR3 is TGTGCTAGTGGATTTGAGGGAGGGAGCACTGAAGCTTTCTTT. Protein product: CASGFEGGSTEAFF.

This chain uses TRBV5-4 with TRBJ2-2; D is uncertain. Germline V gene sequence: CDR1 SGHNT, CDR2 YYREEE (reference sequence). This CDR3 region has 19 residues. The V end was cut by 0 bases, the J end by 9 bases, with 27 bases between. CDR3 region: CASSLALGSTPRARRELFF. Here the CDR3 DNA reads TGTGCCAGCAGCTTGGCCCTAGGCAGCACCCCTAGAGCGCGTCGGGAGCTGTTTTTT.

The chain recombines TRBV10-3 with TRBJ1-5; D gene unclear. The germline V and J ends were trimmed by 5 bases and 0 bases, with 8 bases remaining between them. This CDR3 is built from 14 residues. Germline-derived CDR1 and CDR2 are ENHRY and SYGVKD. CDR3 in amino acids: CAISMGDSNQPQHF. For the CDR3, the DNA is TGTGCCATCAGTATGGGCGATAGCAATCAGCCCCAGCATTTT.

This clone was counted only a few times. This rearrangement joins TRBV19 to TRBJ2-1, with D tentatively TRBD1 (6 bases). V lost 5 bases and J lost 4, with 9 bases in between. Germline assignment: CDR1 LNHDA and CDR2 SQIVND (reference sequence). The CDR3 is 13 amino acids. For the CDR3, the DNA is TGTGCCAGTAGTCGGCAGGGGTACAATGAGCAGTTCTTC. Encoded protein: CASSRQGYNEQFF.

This chain joins TRBV14 and TRBJ2-7, with D unclear. This CDR3 has 15 amino acids. The germline V and J ends were trimmed by 1 base and 3 bases, with 13 bases remaining between them. Germline values: CDR1 SGHDN, CDR2 FVKESK. Here the CDR3 reads CASSQAEYFGYEQYF. The DNA of the CDR3 is TGTGCCAGCAGCCAAGCCGAGTATTTCGGCTACGAGCAGTACTTC. Full variable domain (rest looked up from reference TRBV14 and TRBJ2-7): EAGVTQFPSHSVIEKGQTVTLRCDPISGHDNLYWYRRVMGKEIKFLLHFVKESKQDESGMPNNRFLAERTGGTYSTLKVQPAELEDSGVYFCASSQAEYFGYEQYFGPGTRLTVT.

This clone turned up a few times. The CDR3 nucleotides read TGCGCCAGCAGCTTGGGGCAGGGGGTGAGCACCGGGGAGCTGTTTTTT. This codes for CASSLGQGVSTGELFF. The genes are TRBV5-1 and TRBJ2-2, with 7 bases that match TRBD1. Germline V gives CDR1 SGHRS, CDR2 YFSETQ. J was trimmed by 4 bases and V by 0 bases; bases with no gene match: 6. This CDR3 contains 16 residues.

This clone appeared a few times. The genes are TRBV14 and TRBJ2-3; TRBD1 aligns across 9 bases. Germline V lookup: CDR1 SGHDN, CDR2 FVKESK. Trimming took 4 bases from V and 4 from J; bases not matched to a gene: 12. This CDR3 contains 17 residues. CDR3 DNA sequence: TGTGCCAGCAGCCCCCGCGGGACAGGGTATATTTCAGATACGCAGTATTTT. It codes for CASSPRGTGYISDTQYF.

The chain uses TRBV4-1 and TRBJ2-7; 9 nucleotides align to TRBD2. V trimming: 1 base; J trimming: 3 bases; junction bases outside the gene matches: 7. The CDR3 sequence is 16 residues long. Germline V CDR1 and CDR2: MGHRA, YSYEKL. The CDR3 sequence: CASSQVAGASIYEQYF. In DNA form, the CDR3 reads TGCGCCAGCAGCCAAGTAGCGGGGGCTAGTATCTACGAGCAGTACTTC.

The chain combines TRBV18 with TRBJ2-3, with D perhaps TRBD2 (6 bases). Trimming removed 4 bases at V and 2 bases at J, with 13 bases between. The CDR3 is 15 residues long. From germline, CDR1 is KGHSH and CDR2 LQKENI. The CDR3 reads CASSLERGITDTQYF. In DNA form, the CDR3 reads TGTGCCAGCTCACTCGAACGCGGGATCACAGATACGCAGTATTTT.

V gene TRBV5-4 combines with J gene TRBJ1-4; the match to TRBD1 covers 9 bases. CDR3 length: 15 residues. Germline V gene sequence: CDR1 SGHNT, CDR2 YYREEE (reference sequence). Trimming cost V 0 bases and J 5 bases; bases outside gene matches: 2. This CDR3 is CASSLGGTGNEKLFF. DNA of the CDR3: TGTGCCAGCAGCTTGGGTGGGACAGGGAATGAAAAACTGTTTTTT.

This clone was counted a few times. V is TRBV19 and J is TRBJ2-3, with 10 bases identical to TRBD2. There are 14 residues in the CDR3. Germline lookup yields CDR1 LNHDA and CDR2 SQIVND (reference sequence). The V segment lost 6 bases and the J segment 2 bases; nucleotides outside the gene matches: 2. CDR3 sequence (DNA): TGTGCCAGTAGCCTAGCGGGGGCCACAGATACGCAGTATTTT. This sequence encodes CASSLAGATDTQYF.

This clone was counted a few times. The rearrangement uses TRBV6-5 and TRBJ2-7; 10 bases map to TRBD2. With 7 bases clipped from V and 6 bases from J, the junction kept 3 bases outside the gene matches. The CDR3 is 12 residues long. The germline CDR1 and CDR2 sequences are MNHEY and SVGAGI. The CDR3 nucleotides read TGTGCCAGCAACCGACTAGCGGGCGAGCAGTACTTC. Its translation is CASNRLAGEQYF.

The chain employs TRBV18 and TRBJ2-1, with TRBD2 matching 12 bases. Germline lookup yields CDR1 KGHSH and CDR2 LQKENI. This CDR3 is 15 amino acids long. Trimming at V came to 6 bases and at J to 7 bases, leaving 7 bases not matched to a gene. The CDR3 spells CASSLTSGRDNEQFF. In DNA form, the CDR3 reads TGTGCCAGCTCCTTGACTAGCGGGAGAGATAATGAGCAGTTCTTC.

The chain carries TRBV2 and TRBJ1-2, with D perhaps matching TRBD1 (6 bases). From germline, CDR1 is SNHLY and CDR2 FYNNEI. V lost 6 bases and J lost 8, with 13 bases in between. This CDR3 spans 12 amino acids. The DNA for the CDR3 is TGTGCCAGCAGGGGGGACATCCGGGGCTACACCTTC. Its translation is CASRGDIRGYTF.

This clone has only a few counts. CDR3 DNA: TGTGCCAGCAGTGATAAGGACAGGGGAGGCCCAGATACGCAGTATTTT. Translation gives CASSDKDRGGPDTQYF. The V call is TRBV25-1, the J call TRBJ2-3; 9 positions match TRBD1. This CDR3 contains 16 residues. V gave up 3 bases and J gave up 4 bases; unmatched junction bases: 8. CDR1 is MGHDK, CDR2 SYGVNS, per germline.

The chain carries TRBV6-1 and TRBJ2-5; TRBD1 is a possible D gene (6 bases). This CDR3 spans 15 amino acids. The germline gives CDR1 MNHNS, CDR2 SASEGT. V was trimmed by 2 bases and J by 1 base, leaving 11 bases between them. CDR3 nucleotide sequence: TGTGCCAGCAGTGAAAGGGCAGGGGCCCAAGAGACCCAGTACTTC. Encoded protein: CASSERAGAQETQYF.

This clone was picked up a small number of times. The chain carries TRBV11-2 and TRBJ2-2; 7 nucleotides agree with TRBD1. This CDR3 is built from 15 residues. V trimming: 5 bases; J trimming: 1 base; junction bases outside the gene matches: 4. CDR1 and CDR2 from the germline V gene are SGHAT and FQNNGV. The CDR3 protein is CASSKYRGNTGELFF. The CDR3, as DNA: TGTGCCAGCAGCAAATACAGGGGGAACACCGGGGAGCTGTTTTTT.

V usage is TRBV7-2 and J usage is TRBJ1-3; tentatively, D is TRBD1 (6 bases). V gave up 2 bases and J gave up 1 base, with 21 bases separating them. CDR1 SGHTA and CDR2 FQGNSA come from the germline V gene. The CDR3 is 19 amino acids. CDR3 amino acids: CASSLMNPDSYFSGNTIYF. The CDR3 DNA follows: TGTGCCAGCAGCTTAATGAACCCGGACAGTTACTTTTCTGGAAACACCATATATTTT.